This TCR beta chain was documented in a study of graft-versus-host responses after intestinal transplantation (dated by TCRdb to the early 2020s). Study-wide context: Multivisceral, liver-intestinal, or isolated intestinal transplants were received by the recipients. Every recipient was given anti-thymocyte globulin induction, followed by approximately 3 years of maintenance tacrolimus and steroids. After intestinal transplantation, graft-versus-host and host-versus-graft alloreactive T cell clones in the graft, circulation and bone marrow were tracked using bulk TCR-beta CDR3 sequencing. To identify alloreactive clones, pre-transplant mixed lymphocyte reaction products were sequenced and then compared with unstimulated pre-transplant donor and recipient T cells. The cohort enrolled about two dozen intestinal transplant recipients, one of whom was a retransplant, and a few patients without pretransplant specimens were excluded. A peak of at least 4% donor T cells among recipient peripheral blood mononuclear cells was the definition used for donor T cell macrochimerism. Rather than going through the commercial service, samples from a few later patients were sequenced in-house on an Illumina MiSeq and processed with MiXCR. Overall results and qualifications from the work: In patients with donor T cell macrochimerism, the allografts had high GvH to HvG T cell clonal ratios. The conclusions were limited by the relatively low number and heterogeneity of the intestinal transplant patients. GvH clones turned up in recipient bone marrow, with some appearing earlier in ileal mucosa or blood, a pattern consistent with an intestinal mucosal origin. Peak levels of circulating GvH clones were associated with declines in HvG clones early after transplant.

Library preparation used the immunoSEQ multiplex PCR assay. For most patients, genomic DNA was isolated with the Qiagen DNeasy Blood and Tissue Kit and sent frozen to Adaptive Biotechnologies for TCR sequencing. Adaptive Biotechnologies carried out high-throughput TCR-beta CDR3 sequencing of genomic DNA for most patients. The original pipeline was this. TCR sequencing data were retrieved from Adaptive's ImmunoSEQ software for 15 to 20 patients, whereas a few other patients were processed with MiXCR and VDJtools. CD4 versus CD8 sorting errors were corrected by removing sequences found in both subsets at a frequency ratio below 5:1. CDR3 nucleotide sequences shared between donor and recipient were removed because their origin could not be assigned. Alloreactive clones required at least 2-fold expansion over unstimulated cells and minimum CFSE-low frequency of 0.002% (template counts) or 0.001% (read counts). Mappable clones were those detected in sequenced pre-transplant spleen, lymph node, or MLR CFSE-low populations of the donor or recipient. The cumulative frequency of alloreactive clones was calculated as a percentage of all sequences, weighted by copy number. Imported from immuneACCESS, the table was reduced by TCRdb to in-frame sequences with V and J called. These copies leave out some clones; in studies compared against another copy, an unresolved V gene accounts for under half, and the cause of the remainder is not known. Clone size and V and J calls were adopted from that table, with D and trimming inferred from the DNA. Recorded for this sample are about 93,000 clones; roughly 91% of them occurred a single time. The ten largest clones represent less than 0.6% of the sample.

Worth noting for this clone: Its antigen is still unknown. Per-nucleotide qualities are absent, and no much larger clonotype sits a single base away.

What this sample's time point label stands for: cells obtained before transplantation from donor or recipient. CD3+CD4+ and CD3+CD8+ populations were FACS-sorted from unstimulated pre-transplant donor and recipient cells taken from spleen or lymph nodes. At the junction V is shortened by 8 bases and J by 8 bases, with 10 bases in between. Taken from the germline V gene (reference sequence), the CDR1 and CDR2 loops are SEHNR and FQNEAQ. Spanning cysteine to phenylalanine, the CDR3 consists of 11 amino acids. Just CDR3 DNA is preserved here, 33 bases in frame from base 1. The chain was built from TRBV7-9 and TRBJ2-1; TRBD2 is perhaps the D gene, given 6 matching bases. This clonotype was obtained from a human donor who received an intestinal transplant. Sequences were derived from unstimulated CD8+ T cells sorted from spleen or lymph node cells, sampled before intestinal transplant. Read as DNA, the sequence is TGTGCCAGCGCGGCTAGCGATGAGCAGTTCTTC. This yields the protein CASAASDEQFF.